The 30 T cell receptor beta chains listed next were all sequenced from one sample in a study of shared clonotypes between healthy human individuals. Libraries were prepared by immunoSEQ multiplex PCR; TCRdb keeps only in-frame clonotypes and omits some of them. The data hold around 1.1 million clones, with approximately 80% observed a single time. Sequencing input: memory CD4+ T cells from PBMCs. As to subset: CD45RA-negative fraction. Receptors originate from a man younger than 35 in good health. Some clones in this sample may be carry-over from other donors' samples.

The genes are TRBV5-4 and TRBJ2-4; D uncertain. There are 15 residues in the CDR3. V gave up 0 bases and J gave up 3 bases, with 10 bases separating them. From germline, CDR1 is SGHNT and CDR2 YYREEE (reference sequence). The chain's CDR3 is CASSLASVGKNIQYF. CDR3 sequence (DNA): TGTGCCAGCAGCTTGGCCTCGGTAGGCAAAAACATTCAGTACTTC.

The V and J genes are TRBV7-3 and TRBJ2-3; D not resolved. The CDR3 is 14 amino acids. Looked up from germline, CDR1 is SGHTA and CDR2 is FQGTGA. Deletions cut 5 bases from V and 0 bases from J, with 9 bases between. The CDR3 bases are TGTGCCAGCAGCCCCCTCGGTAGCACAGATACGCAGTATTTT. Amino acids: CASSPLGSTDTQYF.

The chain is built from TRBV4-2 and TRBJ1-1; TRBD1 might be the D (5 bases). Germline lookup yields CDR1 LGHNA and CDR2 YNFKEQ. Trimming removed 5 bases from V and 1 base from J, with 11 bases in between. The CDR3 covers 14 residues. CDR3 residues: CASSEKGPNTEAFF. CDR3 sequence (DNA): TGTGCCAGCAGCGAGAAGGGACCGAACACTGAAGCTTTCTTT.

This sequence joins TRBV29-1 and TRBJ2-3; D not certain. Deletions cut 3 bases from V and 5 bases from J, with 12 bases between. The CDR3 is made up of 13 amino acids. Germline V gene data show CDR1 as SQVTM and CDR2 as ANQGSEA. CDR3 region: CSVDPTAGDTQYF. As DNA, the CDR3 is TGCAGCGTTGACCCCACCGCCGGAGATACGCAGTATTTT.

This chain joins TRBV28 and TRBJ2-7, with 10 bases identical to TRBD2. This CDR3 is built from 15 residues. Germline V gene data show CDR1 as MDHEN and CDR2 as SYDVKM. V dropped 1 base and J dropped 3; count of bases not matched to a gene: 3. The CDR3: CASSLLASGSYEQYF. CDR3 in DNA: TGTGCCAGCAGTTTATTGGCTAGCGGGAGCTACGAGCAGTACTTC.

This clone was counted only a few times. The chain is built from TRBV15 and TRBJ1-2; D unclear. Trimming pared 0 bases from V and 8 bases from J, leaving 13 bases between. The CDR3 has 14 amino acids. Germline CDR1 LNHNV, CDR2 YYDKDF (reference sequence). CDR3 coding DNA: TGTGCCACCAGCAGAGATAGTGCAGGCGGCGGCTACACCTTC. This translates into CATSRDSAGGGYTF. The full variable domain, with the rest looked up from reference TRBV15 and TRBJ1-2, is DAMVIQNPRYQVTQFGKPVTLSCSQTLNHNVMYWYQQKSSQAPKLLFHYYDKDFNNEADTPDNFQSRRPNTSFCFLDIRSPGLGDTAMYLCATSRDSAGGGYTFGSGTRLTVV.

The J gene is TRBJ1-4, the V gene TRBV9; 10 bases match TRBD1. The V segment lost 3 bases and the J segment 4 bases; nucleotides outside the gene matches: 6. The CDR3 contains 16 residues. Germline CDR1 reads SGDLS; CDR2 reads YYNGEE. DNA of the CDR3: TGTGCCAGCAGCGCACGGACAGGGGGAGGTAATGAAAAACTGTTTTTT. Its translation: CASSARTGGGNEKLFF.

The chain combines TRBV27 with TRBJ1-2; D is possibly TRBD1 (5 bases). The germline gives CDR1 MNHEY, CDR2 SMNVEV (reference sequence). CDR3 size: 14 residues. Trimming removed 5 bases from V and 4 bases from J, with 14 bases in between. As DNA, the CDR3 is TGTGCCAGCAGTCGGGGTGGGGCTTTCTATGGCTACACCTTC. Encoded protein: CASSRGGAFYGYTF.

This clone came up many times. Other nucleotide sequences in the sample specify the same CDR3. The rearrangement uses TRBV6-5 and TRBJ2-7, with TRBD2 as a possible D gene (5 bases). V lost 6 bases, J lost 3 bases, and 18 bases lay in between. The CDR3 is made up of 15 amino acids. Germline V gives CDR1 MNHEY, CDR2 SVGAGI. In DNA, the CDR3 is TGTGCCAGCAGGGATGAAGCGGCCGGGAACTACGAGCAGTACTTC. Amino acid sequence: CASRDEAAGNYEQYF.

This sequence joins TRBV18 and TRBJ2-6; D is unclear. In germline, CDR1 is KGHSH, CDR2 LQKENI. The ends were cut back, 5 bases at V and 1 base at J, with 6 bases in the middle. The CDR3 contains 14 residues. This CDR3 reads CASSELSGANVLTF. CDR3 DNA sequence: TGTGCCAGCTCAGAGCTATCTGGGGCCAACGTCCTGACTTTC.

The rearrangement links TRBV5-1 to TRBJ1-4; D uncertain. This CDR3 comprises 14 residues. Germline loops: CDR1 SGHRS, CDR2 YFSETQ. The germline V and J ends were trimmed by 2 bases and 0 bases, with 5 bases remaining between them. The CDR3 protein is CASSFSTTNEKLFF. The CDR3 DNA reads TGCGCCAGCAGCTTCTCAACAACTAATGAAAAACTGTTTTTT.

The rearrangement joins TRBV6-1 to TRBJ2-5; 7 bases match TRBD2. J gave up 9 bases and V 0 bases, and 10 bases lay outside the gene matches. CDR3 length: 15 amino acids. CDR1 is MNHNS and CDR2 is SASEGT in the germline V gene. The CDR3 spells CASSEARAGVTAQYF. In nucleotides, the CDR3 is TGTGCCAGCAGTGAAGCTCGTGCGGGGGTTACGGCCCAGTACTTC.

The chain employs TRBV29-1 and TRBJ1-1; D is unresolved. The CDR3 has 15 residues. Between the trimmed V and J ends, which lost 8 bases and 3 bases, there was a span of 22 bases. Germline values: CDR1 SQVTM, CDR2 ANQGSEA. The CDR3 is CSTKMGIRRYTEAFF. The DNA of the CDR3 is TGCAGCACAAAGATGGGCATTCGGCGATACACTGAAGCTTTCTTT.

The V gene is TRBV29-1, the J gene TRBJ2-1, with a tentative D call TRBD2 (5 bases). The CDR3 is 14 residues long. The ends were cut back, 0 bases at V and 12 bases at J, with 18 bases in the middle. Germline loops: CDR1 SQVTM, CDR2 ANQGSEA. In DNA, the CDR3 is TGCAGCGTTGAAGACGGGGTCGCGAGACTCAGGCAGTTCTTC. It translates to CSVEDGVARLRQFF.

This sequence joins TRBV27 and TRBJ2-1; 10 nucleotides line up with TRBD2. Germline values: CDR1 MNHEY, CDR2 SMNVEV (reference sequence). The CDR3 extends over 16 amino acids. V lost 6 bases and J lost 7; bases outside the gene matches: 12. The CDR3 protein is CASRGRAGGRWNEQFF. In nucleotides, the CDR3 is TGTGCCAGCAGGGGAAGAGCGGGAGGGAGATGGAATGAGCAGTTCTTC.

The chain combines TRBV7-9 with TRBJ2-1; 11 nucleotides agree with TRBD2. The CDR3 contains 18 residues. Germline V lookup: CDR1 SEHNR, CDR2 FQNEAQ (reference sequence). J lost 1 base, V lost 1 base, and 6 bases had no gene match. Here the CDR3 reads CASSLVSLAGESYNEQFF. The DNA of the CDR3 is TGTGCCAGCAGCTTAGTTTCACTAGCGGGAGAGTCCTACAATGAGCAGTTCTTC.

The V gene is TRBV7-3, the J gene TRBJ2-7; D remains ambiguous. V gave up 5 bases and J gave up 6 bases, with 17 bases separating them. The CDR3 contains 14 residues. Germline CDR1 and CDR2: SGHTA and FQGTGA. CDR3 bases: TGTGCCAGCAGCCCGGGCTTAGGCGGACGCGAGCAGTACTTC. Protein product: CASSPGLGGREQYF.

The rearrangement joins TRBV5-1 to TRBJ2-1, with 11 bases identical to TRBD1. Looked up from germline, CDR1 is SGHRS and CDR2 is YFSETQ. The V and J ends lost 4 bases and 7 bases, in that order; junction bases with no gene match: 1. The CDR3 has 13 amino acids. The CDR3 loop is CASSRDRGNEQFF. The DNA for the CDR3 is TGCGCCAGCAGCCGGGACAGGGGGAATGAGCAGTTCTTC.

This clone was counted at least ten times. This chain connects TRBV5-1 to TRBJ1-3; D remains unclear. CDR3 length: 14 amino acids. Germline values: CDR1 SGHRS, CDR2 YFSETQ. V was trimmed by 4 bases and J by 4 bases, leaving 12 bases between them. The CDR3 loop is CASSHDGEGNTIYF. In DNA, the CDR3 is TGCGCCAGCAGCCACGACGGGGAGGGAAACACCATATATTTT.

The chain carries TRBV6-6 and TRBJ1-3; 9 bases line up with TRBD1. The V gene's germline CDR1 is MNHNY and CDR2 SVGAGI (reference sequence). The CDR3 length is 14 residues. V shed 8 bases and J 4 bases; nucleotides not matched to a gene: 6. Written as DNA, the CDR3 is TGTGCCAGCGACGGGACAGGGTCAGGAAACACCATATATTTT. Its protein product is CASDGTGSGNTIYF.

The chain couples TRBV7-9 to TRBJ1-1; 7 bases fit TRBD1. V lost 5 bases and J lost 4; bases outside the gene matches: 10. The CDR3 runs 15 residues. Germline V gene lookup returns CDR1 SEHNR and CDR2 FQNEAQ (reference sequence). This CDR3 is CASSAGTAMATEAFF. CDR3 nucleotides: TGTGCCAGCAGCGCGGGGACAGCAATGGCCACTGAAGCTTTCTTT.

V is TRBV5-6 and J is TRBJ2-1, with TRBD1 matching over 8 bases. CDR1 is SGHDT and CDR2 is YYEEEE in the germline V gene. The CDR3 extends over 15 amino acids. The V and J ends lost 2 bases and 6 bases, in that order; junction bases with no gene match: 7. CDR3 DNA sequence: TGTGCCAGCAGCTTCGGACAGGGAGAGGGCAATGAGCAGTTCTTC. It codes for CASSFGQGEGNEQFF.

The V and J genes are TRBV19 and TRBJ2-3; 7 bases align to TRBD1. V was clipped by 3 bases and J by 0 bases; unmatched bases: 6. The germline V gene encodes CDR1 LNHDA and CDR2 SQIVND (reference sequence). The CDR3 runs to 16 residues. Here the CDR3 reads CASSIFGQASTDTQYF. The CDR3 DNA reads as TGTGCCAGTAGTATTTTTGGACAGGCTAGCACAGATACGCAGTATTTT.

This sequence joins TRBV5-6 and TRBJ2-7; 8 positions agree with TRBD2. Per the germline V gene, CDR1 is SGHDT and CDR2 is YYEEEE. V was pared by 5 bases and J by 4 bases, with 11 bases of the junction left unmatched. This CDR3 is 15 amino acids long. The CDR3 protein is CASRQSGSSVYEQYF. In DNA, the CDR3 is TGTGCCAGCAGGCAAAGCGGGAGCTCCGTGTACGAGCAGTACTTC. Filled out from reference TRBV5-6 and TRBJ2-7, the complete variable domain reads DAGVTQSPTHLIKTRGQQVTLRCSPKSGHDTVSWYQQALGQGPQFIFQYYEEEERQRGNFPDRFSGHQFPNYSSELNVNALLLGDSALYLCASRQSGSSVYEQYFGPGTRLTVT.

This clone was seen just once. The chain carries TRBV19 and TRBJ2-2, with 8 bases fitting TRBD1. V was clipped by 8 bases and J by 4 bases; unmatched bases: 12. CDR1 LNHDA and CDR2 SQIVND come from the germline V gene (reference sequence). This CDR3 region has 16 residues. CDR3 sequence reads: CASSSDRGVSTGELFF. CDR3 DNA sequence: TGTGCCAGTTCCTCCGACAGGGGTGTTAGCACCGGGGAGCTGTTTTTT.

V usage is TRBV7-8 and J usage is TRBJ2-3; tentative D call: TRBD1 (5 bases). CDR3 length: 12 amino acids. V dropped 4 bases and J dropped 8 bases, with 10 bases sitting between them. The germline gives CDR1 SGHVS, CDR2 FQNEAQ. The CDR3 region is CASSWGSGTQYF. The DNA for the CDR3 is TGTGCCAGCAGCTGGGGCTCAGGTACGCAGTATTTT.

The V call is TRBV27, the J call TRBJ2-1, with 9 bases matching TRBD1. The CDR3 runs to 17 residues. Losses at the gene ends were 7 bases for V and 0 bases for J; bases not matched to a gene: 10. Germline loops: CDR1 MNHEY, CDR2 SMNVEV (reference sequence). CDR3 in amino acids: CASKPGQGRGSYNEQFF. In DNA, the CDR3 is TGTGCCAGCAAACCGGGACAGGGTCGGGGCTCCTACAATGAGCAGTTCTTC.

V and J are TRBV27 and TRBJ1-2; D call uncertain. Trimming cost V 6 bases and J 7 bases, with 12 bases left between them. Germline V gene sequence: CDR1 MNHEY, CDR2 SMNVEV (reference sequence). The CDR3 totals 12 residues. CDR3 in amino acids: CASSDPWGGYTF. The CDR3 DNA is TGTGCCAGCAGCGACCCGTGGGGTGGCTACACCTTC.

The table lists this clone with a count of one. The CDR3 nucleotides are TGTGCCAGCAGCCCGGAATCTCAAAGGACTAGCGGGAGGGGGAATGAGCAGTTCTTC. Protein sequence: CASSPESQRTSGRGNEQFF. This sequence joins TRBV7-9 and TRBJ2-1; 15 bases fit TRBD2. With V trimmed by 5 bases and J by 7 bases, 15 bases remained unmatched. Germline V gene lookup returns CDR1 SEHNR and CDR2 FQNEAQ (reference sequence). This CDR3 has 19 amino acids. Using reference TRBV7-9 and TRBJ2-1 for the parts outside the CDR3, the full variable domain is DTGVSQNPRHKITKRGQNVTFRCDPISEHNRLYWYRQTLGQGPEFLTYFQNEAQLEKSRLLSDRFSAERPKGSFSTLEIQRTEQGDSAMYLCASSPESQRTSGRGNEQFFGPGTRLTVL.

This clone was found a few times. V is TRBV6-1 and J is TRBJ2-2; 8 nucleotides agree with TRBD1. Per germline, CDR1 MNHNS and CDR2 SASEGT. After removal of 2 bases from V and 1 base from J, the junction contained 6 bases not matched to a gene. The CDR3 runs to 17 residues. Here the CDR3 reads CASSELWTGMNTGELFF. CDR3 DNA: TGTGCCAGCAGTGAATTATGGACAGGGATGAACACCGGGGAGCTGTTTTTT.